The present TCR beta chain was sequenced within a study of cytomegalovirus exposure and HLA in healthy donors. The study ran its PCR with 60 Vbeta and 13 Jbeta primers. Only in-frame clones appear in the TCRdb table, and some are missing; sequencing was by immunoSEQ multiplex PCR. The table for this sample gives 35,000 to 45,000 clones. The V and J ends lost 0 bases and 1 base respectively, with 10 bases between them. The germline gives CDR1 KGHSH, CDR2 LQKENI. This CDR3 region has 15 residues. The sequenced sample consisted of PBMCs. The chain combines TRBV18 with TRBJ2-7, with D perhaps matching TRBD1 (5 bases). The sequence derives from a male donor in good health and CMV-seronegative. The CDR3 spells CASSPPSGLSYEQYF. Here the CDR3 DNA reads TGTGCCAGCTCACCACCGTCAGGGCTTTCCTACGAGCAGTACTTC.